This TCR beta chain was retrieved from a study of T cells in Graves' hyperthyroidism and ophthalmopathy. The TCR beta CDR3 regions underwent amplification using RNA transcripts as the source. First-round RT-PCR of the TCR CDR3 relied on the HTBI primer set. Each CDR3 protein is one row after TCRdb ran MiXCR on the multiplex PCR reads. Of fewer than 350,000 distinct CDR3 sequences listed, about 18% are singletons. The receptor was isolated from a woman in her forties or fifties with Graves' hyperthyroidism. The sequencing sample was made of blood.

This chain's CDR3 is CASSLVGTGNEKLFF. The CDR3, as DNA: TGTGCCAGCAGCTTAGTTGGGACGGGGAATGAAAAACTGTTTTTT. The chain recombines TRBV11-2 with TRBJ1-4; possible D gene TRBD1, 5 bases. There are 15 residues in the CDR3. With 1 base removed from V and 5 bases from J, the gap between germline ends came to 11 bases. Germline V gene lookup returns CDR1 SGHAT and CDR2 FQNNGV.